This TCR beta chain emerged from a study of cytomegalovirus exposure and HLA in healthy donors. As for the study in general: An earlier analysis identified more than 90 million unique TCR beta sequences in about 179 million T cells. Overall study findings and caveats: Both high specificity and high sensitivity reportedly marked the classifier's diagnosis of cytomegalovirus status. Earlier analysis yielded a pattern in which most TCR beta V segments were productive about 90% or about 30% of the time. CMV serostatus was the only immune exposure information that was available.

Comments on this clone: Its antigen is currently unknown. Relative to the germline gene, one junction end is altered; a read error may explain this.

It was with 60 Vbeta and 13 Jbeta primers that the PCR ran. The protocol was immunoSEQ multiplex PCR, while the TCRdb copy is restricted to in-frame clones and leaves out a portion. This sample carries about 83,000 clones, roughly 80% of them seen once, and the ten largest clones take under 2%. Sequencing was performed on PBMCs. The receptor was derived from a woman under 40 in good health and CMV-seronegative.

CDR3 sequence: CASSVAGNNEQFF. The DNA of the CDR3 is TGTGCCAGCAGTGTAGCGGGAAACAATGAGCAGTTCTTC. The V call is TRBV9, the J call TRBJ2-1, with 8 bases identical to TRBD2. Germline CDR1 and CDR2: SGDLS and YYNGEE. The CDR3 sequence is 13 residues long. The complete variable domain, with remaining parts taken from reference TRBV9 and TRBJ2-1, reads DSGVTQTPKHLITATGQRVTLRCSPRSGDLSVYWYQQSLDQGLQFLIQYYNGEERAKGNILERFSAQQFPDLHSELNLSSLELGDSALYFCASSVAGNNEQFFGPGTRLTVL.